These T cell receptor beta chains were read from a single sample in a study of cytomegalovirus exposure and HLA in healthy donors. Sequencing used immunoSEQ multiplex PCR; TCRdb keeps in-frame clones, though not all of them. This table has 150,000 to 200,000 clones, 60% to 85% appearing once. The specimen sequenced was PBMCs. All receptors come from a male donor in good health and CMV-seropositive. Each CDR3 is given with its conserved first and last residue. Fields, in order: V gene, D gene, CDR3 length, J gene, clone size, CDR3 DNA, CDR3 protein. D genes are given only for firm matches. Where a row states a size, it is once, few, many or the class of an expanded clone; other rows omit it.

TRBV19	TRBD1	15	TRBJ1-2	NA	TGTGCCAGTAGTACCGTCGACAGGGGGCGTGATGGCTACACCTTC	CASSTVDRGRDGYTF
TRBV7-8	NA	15	TRBJ1-6	NA	TGTGCCAGCAGCTTAAGTTCACTCCCTGGTTCACCCCTCCACTTT	CASSLSSLPGSPLHF
TRBV30	NA	12	TRBJ2-2	NA	TGTGCCTGGAGTCGGAGACTCGGGGAGCTGTTTTTT	CAWSRRLGELFF
TRBV11-2	TRBD1	15	TRBJ1-4	NA	TGTGCCAGCAGCTTAAGGACAGGGGTAAACGAAAAACTGTTTTTT	CASSLRTGVNEKLFF
TRBV10-2	NA	13	TRBJ2-7	NA	TGCGCCAGCAGTGTGAGGGGGTGGTACGAGCAGTACTTC	CASSVRGWYEQYF
TRBV7-9	TRBD1	15	TRBJ2-2	once	TGTGCCAGCAGCTTATTCGGACAGGGGGCCGGGGAGCTGTTTTTT	CASSLFGQGAGELFF
TRBV6-5	TRBD1	13	TRBJ2-7	NA	TGTGCCAGCTCTTCTTCAGCCGGGACAGGGACCTACTTC	CASSSSAGTGTYF
TRBV12-5	NA	16	TRBJ1-1	NA	TGTGCTAGTGGTCCCCGAGGAGCAGGGATGGACACTGAAGCTTTCTTT	CASGPRGAGMDTEAFF
TRBV6-5	NA	13	TRBJ1-2	NA	TGTGCCAGCAGTTCCCGTACACCTCTCAGCTACACCTTC	CASSSRTPLSYTF
TRBV2	NA	11	TRBJ2-7	NA	TGTGCCAGCCGCCCTAGCTACGAGCAGTACTTC	CASRPSYEQYF
TRBV12-5	TRBD1	17	TRBJ2-3	NA	TGTGCTAGTGGTTTGACCCGGGACAGGAGGTATTCAGATACGCAGTATTTT	CASGLTRDRRYSDTQYF
TRBV19	TRBD1	16	TRBJ1-1	NA	TGTGCCAGTATCTTTTCGACGGGACAGGGGGCCATTGAAGCTTTCTTT	CASIFSTGQGAIEAFF
TRBV5-6	TRBD1	14	TRBJ2-7	few	TGTGCCAGCAGCTTGGCCGGGACAGGCTACGAGCAGTACTTC	CASSLAGTGYEQYF
TRBV5-5	TRBD1	15	TRBJ1-1	NA	TGTGCCAGCAGCCCAGCTGGGGACAGCCACACTGAAGCTTTCTTT	CASSPAGDSHTEAFF
TRBV29-1	TRBD2	12	TRBJ2-1	NA	TGCAGCGTTGGGACTAGCGGAAATGAGCAGTTCTTC	CSVGTSGNEQFF
TRBV9	TRBD1	15	TRBJ1-1	few	TGTGCCAGCAGCCCCCAAGTACAGGGGGCCACTGAAGCTTTCTTT	CASSPQVQGATEAFF
TRBV29-1	TRBD1	11	TRBJ1-2	NA	TGCAGCGCCGGGACAGGAGGCGGCTACACCTTC	CSAGTGGGYTF
TRBV13	TRBD2	18	TRBJ2-3	NA	TGTGCCAGCAGCCGGACTAGCGGGGGCCAAACGAGCACAGATACGCAGTATTTT	CASSRTSGGQTSTDTQYF
TRBV5-5	NA	15	TRBJ1-2	NA	TGTGCCAGCAGCTTGGACCCCAGGGACTACTATGGCTACACCTTC	CASSLDPRDYYGYTF
TRBV27	TRBD2	15	TRBJ2-3	NA	TGTGCCAGCAGGCTCCTAGCGGGGGCCACAGATACGCAGTATTTT	CASRLLAGATDTQYF